Below, 4 T cell receptor beta chains from the same sample are listed, as sequenced in a study of CD8 T cells in ankylosing spondylitis. TCRdb reanalysed the 5' RACE reads using MiXCR and keeps one entry per CDR3 protein. The sample gives around 320,000 distinct CDR3 sequences, roughly 20% of which show up once; 3.5% is in the top ten. The sample consisted of blood, either unsorted or a sorted T cell fraction (not recorded which). The receptors stem from a female donor with ankylosing spondylitis or in good health (not recorded which).

The chain has TRBV2 and TRBJ2-2, with TRBD1 matching 9 bases. Germline V gene sequence: CDR1 SNHLY, CDR2 FYNNEI. Losses at the gene ends were 8 bases for V and 6 bases for J; bases not matched to a gene: 13. This CDR3 has 16 amino acids. The CDR3 DNA reads TGTGCCAGCCCAATACGGGACAGGGTCCTCGCCGGGGAGCTGTTTTTT. Translation gives CASPIRDRVLAGELFF.

The rearrangement uses TRBV7-2 and TRBJ1-3; D is undetermined. The CDR3 length is 12 residues. Per germline, CDR1 SGHTA and CDR2 FQGNSA. Trimming cost V 5 bases and J 6 bases, with 8 bases left between them. CDR3 sequence reads: CASSPHANTIYF. In DNA, the CDR3 is TGTGCCAGCAGCCCACACGCAAACACCATATATTTT. Based on the CDR3 plus reference TRBV7-2 and TRBJ1-3, the full variable domain is GAGVSQSPSNKVTEKGKDVELRCDPISGHTALYWYRQSLGQGLEFLIYFQGNSAPDKSGLPSDRFSAERTGGSVSTLTIQRTQQEDSAVYLCASSPHANTIYFGEGSWLTVV.

This clonotype has at least ten counts. The genes are TRBV12-3 or TRBV12-4 and TRBJ1-5; D gene uncertain. This CDR3 is built from 12 residues. Between the trimmed V and J ends, which lost 3 bases and 0 bases, there was a span of 0 bases. The CDR3 nucleotides are TGTGCCAGCAGTTTTAGCAATCAGCCCCAGCATTTT. Its protein is CASSFSNQPQHF.

The chain couples TRBV11-2 to TRBJ2-1; 11 positions match TRBD2. V lost 0 bases, J lost 10 bases, and 5 bases stayed unmatched. The germline CDR1 and CDR2 sequences are SGHAT and FQNNGV. The CDR3 is 15 residues long. Written as DNA, the CDR3 is TGTGCCAGCAGCTTAGATGGACTAGCGGGTACCGAGCAGTTCTTC. It codes for CASSLDGLAGTEQFF.